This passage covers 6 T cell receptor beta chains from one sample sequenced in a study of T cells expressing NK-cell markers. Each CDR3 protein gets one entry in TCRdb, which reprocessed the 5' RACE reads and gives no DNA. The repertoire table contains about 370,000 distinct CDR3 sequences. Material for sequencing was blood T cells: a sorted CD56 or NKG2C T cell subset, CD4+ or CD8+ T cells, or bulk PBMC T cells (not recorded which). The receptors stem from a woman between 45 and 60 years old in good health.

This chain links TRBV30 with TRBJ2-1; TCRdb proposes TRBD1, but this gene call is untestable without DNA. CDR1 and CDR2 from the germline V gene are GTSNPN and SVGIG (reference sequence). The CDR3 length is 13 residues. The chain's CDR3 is CAWSGKGWNEQFF.

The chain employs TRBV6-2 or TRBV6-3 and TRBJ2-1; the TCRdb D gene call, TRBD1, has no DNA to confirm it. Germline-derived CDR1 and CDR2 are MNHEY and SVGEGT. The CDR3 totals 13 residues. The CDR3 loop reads CASSSPSTGVQFF.

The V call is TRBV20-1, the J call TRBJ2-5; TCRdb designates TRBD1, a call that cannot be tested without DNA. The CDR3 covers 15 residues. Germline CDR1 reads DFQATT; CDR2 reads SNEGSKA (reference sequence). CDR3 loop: CSATSQGTNKETQYF.

This CDR3 is CASGETSGTFTDTQYF. The rearrangement uses TRBV6-5 and TRBJ2-3; the D call of TRBD2 rests on TCRdb alone, since no DNA is present to check it. CDR1 MNHEY and CDR2 SVGAGI come from the germline V gene. The CDR3 runs to 16 residues.

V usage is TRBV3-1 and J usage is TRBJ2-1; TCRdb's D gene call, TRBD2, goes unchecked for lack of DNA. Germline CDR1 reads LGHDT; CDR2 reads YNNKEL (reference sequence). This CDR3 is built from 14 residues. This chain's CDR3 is CASSPMTSYNEQFF.

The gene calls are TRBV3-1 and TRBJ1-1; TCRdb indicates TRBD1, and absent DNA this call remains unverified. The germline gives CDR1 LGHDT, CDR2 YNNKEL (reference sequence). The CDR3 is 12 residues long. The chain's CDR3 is CASSQVPEEAFF.